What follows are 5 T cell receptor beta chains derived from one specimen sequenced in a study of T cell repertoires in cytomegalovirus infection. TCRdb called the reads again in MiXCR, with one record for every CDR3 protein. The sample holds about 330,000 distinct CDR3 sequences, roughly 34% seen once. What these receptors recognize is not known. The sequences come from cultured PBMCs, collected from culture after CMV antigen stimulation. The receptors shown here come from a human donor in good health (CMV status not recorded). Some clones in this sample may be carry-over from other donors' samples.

This CDR3 is CSAPKTSLNEQFF. CDR3 nucleotide sequence: TGCAGTGCCCCGAAGACTAGTTTGAATGAGCAGTTCTTC. The chain recombines TRBV20-1 with TRBJ2-1; D perhaps matches TRBD2 (6 bases). Trimming cost V 6 bases and J 7 bases, with 16 bases left between them. Germline-derived CDR1 and CDR2 are DFQATT and SNEGSKA (reference sequence). The CDR3 runs 13 residues.

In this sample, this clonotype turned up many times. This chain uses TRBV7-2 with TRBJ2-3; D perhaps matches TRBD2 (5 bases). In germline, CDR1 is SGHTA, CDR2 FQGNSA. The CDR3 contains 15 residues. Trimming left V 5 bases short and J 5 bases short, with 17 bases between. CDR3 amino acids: CASSLDSGIVDTQYF. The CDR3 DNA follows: TGTGCCAGCAGCCTCGACTCGGGAATTGTAGATACGCAGTATTTT.

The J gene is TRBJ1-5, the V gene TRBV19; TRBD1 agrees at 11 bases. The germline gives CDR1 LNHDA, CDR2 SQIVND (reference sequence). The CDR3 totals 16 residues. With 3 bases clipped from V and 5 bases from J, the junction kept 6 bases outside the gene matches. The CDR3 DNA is TGTGCCAGTAGTATGGGGACAGGGGGTGGATATCAGCCCCAGCATTTT. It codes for CASSMGTGGGYQPQHF.

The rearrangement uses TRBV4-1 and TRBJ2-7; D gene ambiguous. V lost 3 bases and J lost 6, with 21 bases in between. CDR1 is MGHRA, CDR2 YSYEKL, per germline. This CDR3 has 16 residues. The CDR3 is CASSHPTIRSGGEQYF. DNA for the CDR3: TGCGCCAGCAGCCATCCCACCATTCGGTCCGGTGGCGAGCAGTACTTC.

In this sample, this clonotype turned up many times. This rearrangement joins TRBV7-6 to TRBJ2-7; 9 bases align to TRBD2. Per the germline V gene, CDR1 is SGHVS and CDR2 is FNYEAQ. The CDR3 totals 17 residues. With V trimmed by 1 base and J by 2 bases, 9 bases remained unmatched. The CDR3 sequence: CASSLELAGFNPYEQYF. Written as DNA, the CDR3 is TGTGCCAGCAGCTTAGAGCTAGCGGGATTTAACCCCTACGAGCAGTACTTC.